This T cell receptor beta chain was identified in a study of OX40 agonist ivuxolimab in advanced cancers. Overall study results and limits: Antigen targets of the expanded peripheral T cells went undetermined. Compared with CD4+, CD8+ T cells on average had more expanded clones.

Sequenced by immunoSEQ multiplex PCR; TCRdb stores in-frame clones only, minus some. The sample consists of under 70,000 clones, around 90% of them appearing once. Exclusion applied to patients with autoimmune disease history or systemic immunosuppression. Details on this clone: The antigen remains unidentified.

The CDR3 consists of 15 residues. In germline, CDR1 is SGHNT, CDR2 YYREEE (reference sequence). Trimming took 4 bases from V and 7 from J, leaving 18 bases between them. This sample comprised CD4+ or CD8+ T cells sorted from blood, obtained in a trial of the OX40 agonist ivuxolimab. The chain combines TRBV5-4 with TRBJ1-5, with a weak D call TRBD1 (5 bases). The sequence was obtained from an adult with an advanced solid tumor such as melanoma, head and neck, liver or kidney cancer. DNA of the CDR3: TGTGCCAGCAGCCAAGTCGCAGGGTCTGGACAGCCCCAGCATTTT. The encoded protein is CASSQVAGSGQPQHF.